Listed here are 20 T cell receptor beta chains from one sample, sequenced in a study of technical replicates of blood from four donors. Only in-frame clones appear in the TCRdb table, and some are missing; sequencing was by immunoSEQ multiplex PCR. The data hold 75,000 or so clones, with approximately 95% observed a single time. Sequenced material: T cells isolated from PBMCs. These receptors came from a human donor in good health.

The gene calls are TRBV4-1 and TRBJ2-3; 7 bases align to TRBD2. The CDR3 has 18 amino acids. Germline V lookup: CDR1 MGHRA, CDR2 YSYEKL. Trimming took 3 bases from V and 3 from J; bases not matched to a gene: 15. The CDR3 is CASSHFLGGSGVTDTQYF. The CDR3 DNA follows: TGCGCCAGCAGCCATTTCCTGGGGGGGTCAGGCGTAACAGATACGCAGTATTTT.

The chain joins TRBV29-1 to TRBJ1-5; 7 nucleotides match TRBD1. CDR1 and CDR2 (germline): SQVTM, ANQGSEA. The ends lost 1 base at V and 11 bases at J; junction bases unmatched: 14. The CDR3 spans 15 residues. CDR3 sequence reads: CSVEADGTAGGAQHF. In DNA form, the CDR3 reads TGCAGCGTTGAAGCCGATGGGACAGCTGGGGGAGCCCAGCATTTT.

The V gene is TRBV5-1, the J gene TRBJ2-1, with TRBD2 as a possible D gene (5 bases). Trimming took 0 bases from V and 8 from J, leaving 18 bases between them. Germline V gene data show CDR1 as SGHRS and CDR2 as YFSETQ. The CDR3 loop spans 16 amino acids. Here the CDR3 reads CASSLGDFRGSYEQFF. The CDR3 bases are TGCGCCAGCAGCTTGGGGGATTTCCGAGGGTCCTATGAGCAGTTCTTC.

This chain connects TRBV28 to TRBJ2-7; 11 nucleotides agree with TRBD2. This CDR3 has 14 residues. Losses at the gene ends were 7 bases for V and 4 bases for J; bases not matched to a gene: 6. CDR1 MDHEN and CDR2 SYDVKM come from the germline V gene. CDR3 loop: CASNGLAGFYEQYF. DNA of the CDR3: TGTGCCAGCAACGGACTAGCGGGTTTTTACGAGCAGTACTTC.

This rearrangement joins TRBV5-4 to TRBJ2-7, with a possible D match to TRBD1 (6 bases). The germline V gene has CDR1 SGHNT and CDR2 YYREEE (reference sequence). The CDR3 covers 11 residues. V was trimmed by 3 bases and J by 6 bases, leaving 7 bases between them. The CDR3 DNA reads as TGTGCCAGCAGCTCAGGGGCCGAGCAGTACTTC. Translated, it gives CASSSGAEQYF.

The J gene is TRBJ1-1, the V gene TRBV19, with 7 bases fitting TRBD1. J was trimmed by 4 bases and V by 7 bases; bases with no gene match: 12. Germline V lookup: CDR1 LNHDA, CDR2 SQIVND (reference sequence). The CDR3 is 15 amino acids. CDR3 nucleotides: TGTGCCAGTACCTCGCGGTTCGAGGGGGCCACTGAAGCTTTCTTT. It encodes CASTSRFEGATEAFF.

The V gene is TRBV28, the J gene TRBJ1-1; D perhaps matches TRBD1 (5 bases). Trimming cost V 2 bases and J 6 bases, with 22 bases left between them. CDR1 and CDR2 from the germline V gene are MDHEN and SYDVKM. This CDR3 has 17 amino acids. The DNA for the CDR3 is TGTGCCAGCAGTTTAGTTGCGGGGACCCTATTTAACCCTGAAGCTTTCTTT. Translation: CASSLVAGTLFNPEAFF. Together with reference TRBV28 and TRBJ1-1, the CDR3 gives the full variable domain: DVKVTQSSRYLVKRTGEKVFLECVQDMDHENMFWYRQDPGLGLRLIYFSYDVKMKEKGDIPEGYSVSREKKERFSLILESASTNQTSMYLCASSLVAGTLFNPEAFFGQGTRLTVV.

Only one count was recorded for this clone. The chain joins TRBV2 to TRBJ1-4, with 8 bases matching TRBD1. The germline CDR1 and CDR2 sequences are SNHLY and FYNNEI. The junction had 7 bases not matched to a gene; V was cut back by 8 bases and J by 5 bases. The CDR3 runs 14 residues. The CDR3 loop reads CASAIRDRNEKLFF. The CDR3 nucleotides read TGTGCCAGCGCGATCCGGGACAGGAATGAAAAACTGTTTTTT. The full variable domain, with the rest looked up from reference TRBV2 and TRBJ1-4, is EPEVTQTPSHQVTQMGQEVILRCVPISNHLYFYWYRQILGQKVEFLVSFYNNEISEKSEIFDDQFSVERPDGSNFTLKIRSTKLEDSAMYFCASAIRDRNEKLFFGSGTQLSVL.

This clone was observed once. This rearrangement joins TRBV14 to TRBJ2-1; 8 bases agree with TRBD2. This CDR3 is built from 16 residues. Germline V gives CDR1 SGHDN, CDR2 FVKESK. Trimming at V came to 2 bases and at J to 4 bases, leaving 7 bases not matched to a gene. Here the CDR3 reads CASSQTPSGPYNEQFF. CDR3 nucleotides: TGTGCCAGCAGCCAAACGCCTAGCGGGCCTTACAATGAGCAGTTCTTC.

The rearrangement uses TRBV7-6 and TRBJ1-2; no firm D call. CDR1 is SGHVS and CDR2 is FNYEAQ in the germline V gene. The CDR3 loop spans 12 amino acids. With 5 bases removed from V and 4 bases from J, the gap between germline ends came to 8 bases. CDR3 protein: CASSPVAYGYTF. The CDR3 nucleotides read TGTGCCAGCAGCCCCGTGGCCTATGGCTACACCTTC.

The V call is TRBV2, the J call TRBJ2-3, with D perhaps matching TRBD2 (5 bases). From germline, CDR1 is SNHLY and CDR2 FYNNEI. The germline V and J ends were trimmed by 4 bases and 5 bases, with 19 bases remaining between them. The CDR3 sequence is 16 residues long. The CDR3, as DNA: TGTGCCAGCAGTGCGGGCTACCCCGGGGATGGAGATACGCAGTATTTT. This gives the protein CASSAGYPGDGDTQYF.

The V and J genes are TRBV18 and TRBJ2-7; 12 nucleotides align to TRBD2. Germline values: CDR1 KGHSH, CDR2 LQKENI. J gave up 2 bases and V 4 bases, and 9 bases lay outside the gene matches. This CDR3 spans 17 amino acids. In DNA form, the CDR3 reads TGTGCCAGCTCACTAGGTTCCCTAGCGGGAGGGCCCTACGAGCAGTACTTC. Encoded protein: CASSLGSLAGGPYEQYF.

The chain couples TRBV6-5 to TRBJ2-1, with D possibly being TRBD1 (6 bases). Germline CDR1 MNHEY, CDR2 SVGAGI. The CDR3 contains 13 residues. V gave up 2 bases and J gave up 11 bases, with 13 bases separating them. CDR3 region: CASSYIAGDKQFF. The CDR3 DNA reads as TGTGCCAGCAGTTACATTGCAGGGGATAAGCAGTTCTTC.

The chain links TRBV7-9 to TRBJ2-1; 7 bases match TRBD2. V shed 2 bases, J shed 7 bases, and the junction held 8 bases outside the gene matches. The CDR3 spans 15 residues. Looked up from germline, CDR1 is SEHNR and CDR2 is FQNEAQ (reference sequence). CDR3 sequence reads: CASSLKAGVGNEQFF. The DNA for the CDR3 is TGTGCCAGCAGCTTAAAGGCGGGAGTGGGGAATGAGCAGTTCTTC.

The genes are TRBV5-1 and TRBJ2-5, with TRBD1 as a possible D gene (6 bases). Between the trimmed V and J ends, which lost 0 bases and 5 bases, there was a span of 11 bases. The germline V gene has CDR1 SGHRS and CDR2 YFSETQ. The CDR3 is 14 amino acids. CDR3: CASSLASGAETQYF. CDR3 nucleotides: TGCGCCAGCAGCTTGGCATCAGGGGCCGAGACCCAGTACTTC.

The V call is TRBV11-2, the J call TRBJ2-2; a possible D gene is TRBD2 (6 bases). The germline V gene has CDR1 SGHAT and CDR2 FQNNGV. This CDR3 has 15 residues. With 4 bases removed from V and 6 bases from J, the gap between germline ends came to 15 bases. CDR3 DNA: TGTGCCAGCAGCTGGTCAGGAGGCGGGGCCGGGGAGCTGTTTTTT. It is translated as CASSWSGGGAGELFF.

The chain carries TRBV27 and TRBJ2-7, with 7 bases aligning to TRBD1. From germline, CDR1 is MNHEY and CDR2 SMNVEV (reference sequence). The CDR3 has 14 residues. V was pared by 6 bases and J by 0 bases, with 5 bases of the junction left unmatched. The CDR3 bases are TGTGCCAGCAGCTTGACAGGGATCTCCTACGAGCAGTACTTC. As protein: CASSLTGISYEQYF.

The chain recombines TRBV14 with TRBJ2-7; 9 bases agree with TRBD1. The germline gives CDR1 SGHDN, CDR2 FVKESK. The CDR3 length is 17 residues. The J segment lost 1 base and the V segment lost 4 bases, leaving 11 bases of the junction unmatched. CDR3 region: CASSPLTGTGFSYEQYF. CDR3 nucleotides: TGTGCCAGCAGCCCTCTAACCGGGACAGGGTTTTCCTACGAGCAGTACTTC.

V is TRBV5-3 and J is TRBJ2-1; 11 nucleotides align to TRBD2. TRBV5-3 falls under the ORF class, with uncertain function. The CDR3 has 19 amino acids. V shed 4 bases and J 5 bases; nucleotides not matched to a gene: 17. The CDR3, as DNA: TGTGCCAGAAGCCTAACGAAGACTAGCGGGAATAAGGGAGACAATGAGCAGTTCTTC. Translating gives CARSLTKTSGNKGDNEQFF.

The chain is built from TRBV23-1 and TRBJ1-1; no definite D call. TRBV23-1 is known as an ORF, though its function is uncertain. Trimming took 1 base from V and 2 from J, leaving 8 bases between them. The length of the CDR3 is 14 residues. CDR3 DNA sequence: TGCGCCAGCAGTCAATTAGCCGGAAACACTGAAGCTTTCTTT. Translation: CASSQLAGNTEAFF.